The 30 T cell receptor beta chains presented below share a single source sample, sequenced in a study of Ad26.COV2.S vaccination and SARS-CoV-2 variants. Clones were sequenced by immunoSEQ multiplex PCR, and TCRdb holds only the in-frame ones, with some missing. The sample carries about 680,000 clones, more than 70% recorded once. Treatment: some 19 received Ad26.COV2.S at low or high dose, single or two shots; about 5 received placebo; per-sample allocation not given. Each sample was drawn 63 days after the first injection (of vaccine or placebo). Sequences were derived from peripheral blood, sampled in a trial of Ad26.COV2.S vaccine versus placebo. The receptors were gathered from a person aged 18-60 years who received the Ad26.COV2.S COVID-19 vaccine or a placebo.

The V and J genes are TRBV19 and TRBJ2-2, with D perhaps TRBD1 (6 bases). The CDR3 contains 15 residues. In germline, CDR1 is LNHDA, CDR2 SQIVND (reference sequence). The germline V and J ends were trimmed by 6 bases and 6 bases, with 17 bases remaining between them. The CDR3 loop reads CASSPGTPHAGELFF. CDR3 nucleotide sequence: TGTGCCAGTAGCCCAGGGACACCCCATGCCGGGGAGCTGTTTTTT.

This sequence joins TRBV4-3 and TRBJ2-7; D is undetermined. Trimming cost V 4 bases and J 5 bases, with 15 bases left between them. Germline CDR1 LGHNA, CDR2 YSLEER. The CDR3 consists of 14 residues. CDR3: CASSRSQLPNEQYF. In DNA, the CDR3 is TGCGCCAGCAGCCGGTCACAGCTTCCTAACGAGCAGTACTTC.

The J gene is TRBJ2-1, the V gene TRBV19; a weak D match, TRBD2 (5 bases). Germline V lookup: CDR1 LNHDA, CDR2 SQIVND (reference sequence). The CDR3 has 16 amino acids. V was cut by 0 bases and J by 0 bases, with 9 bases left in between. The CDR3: CASSIESGSSYNEQFF. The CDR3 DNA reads TGTGCCAGTAGTATAGAGAGCGGAAGCTCCTACAATGAGCAGTTCTTC.

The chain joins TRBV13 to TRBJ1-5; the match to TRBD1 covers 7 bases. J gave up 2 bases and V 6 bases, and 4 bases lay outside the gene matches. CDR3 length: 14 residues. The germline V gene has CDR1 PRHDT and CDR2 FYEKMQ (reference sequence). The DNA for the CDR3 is TGTGCCAGCAGTAGACAGGGAGGCAATCAGCCCCAGCATTTT. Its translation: CASSRQGGNQPQHF.

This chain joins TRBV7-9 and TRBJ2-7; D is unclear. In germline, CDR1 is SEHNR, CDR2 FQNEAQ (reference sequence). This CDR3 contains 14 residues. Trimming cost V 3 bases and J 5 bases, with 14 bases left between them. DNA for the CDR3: TGTGCCAGCAGCTTCGGCGTCGGTCTTGACGAGCAGTACTTC. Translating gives CASSFGVGLDEQYF.

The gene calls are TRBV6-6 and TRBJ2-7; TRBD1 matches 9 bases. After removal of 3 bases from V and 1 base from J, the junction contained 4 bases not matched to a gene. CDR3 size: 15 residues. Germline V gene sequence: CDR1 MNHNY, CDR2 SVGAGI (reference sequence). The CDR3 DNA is TGTGCCAGCAGTTATTTCGGGACAGGGTCCTACGAGCAGTACTTC. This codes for CASSYFGTGSYEQYF.

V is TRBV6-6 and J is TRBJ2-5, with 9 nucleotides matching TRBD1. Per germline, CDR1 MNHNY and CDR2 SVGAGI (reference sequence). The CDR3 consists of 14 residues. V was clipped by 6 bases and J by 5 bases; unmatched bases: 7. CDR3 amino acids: CASRPQGARETQYF. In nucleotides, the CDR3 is TGTGCCAGCAGACCACAGGGGGCGCGGGAGACCCAGTACTTC.

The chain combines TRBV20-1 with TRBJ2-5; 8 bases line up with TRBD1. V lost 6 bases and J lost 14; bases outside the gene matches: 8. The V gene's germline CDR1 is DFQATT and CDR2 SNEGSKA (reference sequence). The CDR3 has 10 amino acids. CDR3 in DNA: TGCAGTGCCCCACAGGGGGGATTATACTTC. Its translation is CSAPQGGLYF.

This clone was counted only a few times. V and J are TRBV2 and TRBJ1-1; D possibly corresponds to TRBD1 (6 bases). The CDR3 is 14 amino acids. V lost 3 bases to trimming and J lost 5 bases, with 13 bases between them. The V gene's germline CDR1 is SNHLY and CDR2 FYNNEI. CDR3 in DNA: TGTGCCAGCAGTGATGCAGGGGCGTATACTGAAGCTTTCTTT. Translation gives CASSDAGAYTEAFF.

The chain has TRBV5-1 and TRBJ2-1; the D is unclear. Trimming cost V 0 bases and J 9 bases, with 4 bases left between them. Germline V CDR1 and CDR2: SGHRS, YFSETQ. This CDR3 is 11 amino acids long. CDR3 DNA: TGCGCCAGCAGCTTGGAAGTTGAGCAGTTCTTC. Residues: CASSLEVEQFF.

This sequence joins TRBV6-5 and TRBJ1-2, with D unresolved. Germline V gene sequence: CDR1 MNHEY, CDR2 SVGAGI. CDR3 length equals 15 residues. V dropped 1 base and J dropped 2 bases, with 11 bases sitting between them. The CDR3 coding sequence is TGTGCCAGCAGTTACTTTGGTCTGGGGAACTATGGCTACACCTTC. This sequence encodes CASSYFGLGNYGYTF.

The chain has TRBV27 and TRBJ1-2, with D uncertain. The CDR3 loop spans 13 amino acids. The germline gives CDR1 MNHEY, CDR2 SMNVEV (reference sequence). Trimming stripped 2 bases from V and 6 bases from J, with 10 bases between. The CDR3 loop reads CASSLGGGDGYTF. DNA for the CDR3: TGTGCCAGCAGTTTAGGCGGTGGGGATGGCTACACCTTC.

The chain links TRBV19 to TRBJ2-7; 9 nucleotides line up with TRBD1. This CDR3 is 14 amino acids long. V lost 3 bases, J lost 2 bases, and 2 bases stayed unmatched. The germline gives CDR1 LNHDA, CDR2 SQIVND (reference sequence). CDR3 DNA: TGTGCCAGTAGTATGACAGGGGGTCCCTACGAGCAGTACTTC. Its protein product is CASSMTGGPYEQYF. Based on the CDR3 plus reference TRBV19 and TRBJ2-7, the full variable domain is DGGITQSPKYLFRKEGQNVTLSCEQNLNHDAMYWYRQDPGQGLRLIYYSQIVNDFQKGDIAEGYSVSREKKESFPLTVTSAQKNPTAFYLCASSMTGGPYEQYFGPGTRLTVT.

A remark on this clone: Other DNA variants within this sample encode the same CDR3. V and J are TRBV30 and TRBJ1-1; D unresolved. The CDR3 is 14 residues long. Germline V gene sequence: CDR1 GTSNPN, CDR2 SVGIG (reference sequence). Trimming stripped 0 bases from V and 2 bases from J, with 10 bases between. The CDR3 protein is CAWSVPGTNTEAFF. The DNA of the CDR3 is TGTGCCTGGAGTGTCCCGGGAACAAACACTGAAGCTTTCTTT.

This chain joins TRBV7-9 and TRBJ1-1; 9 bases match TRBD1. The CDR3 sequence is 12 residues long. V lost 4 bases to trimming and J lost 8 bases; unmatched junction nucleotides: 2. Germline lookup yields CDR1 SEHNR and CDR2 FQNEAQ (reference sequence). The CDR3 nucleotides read TGTGCCAGCAGCTCCGGGACAGGGGAAGCTTTCTTT. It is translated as CASSSGTGEAFF.

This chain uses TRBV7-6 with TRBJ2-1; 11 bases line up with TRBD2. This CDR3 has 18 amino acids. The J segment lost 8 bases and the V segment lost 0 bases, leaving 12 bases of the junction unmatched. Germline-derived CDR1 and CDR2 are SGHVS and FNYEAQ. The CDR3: CASSLARVSGRARYEQFF. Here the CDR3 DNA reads TGTGCCAGCAGCTTAGCCCGCGTTAGCGGGAGGGCCCGTTATGAGCAGTTCTTC.

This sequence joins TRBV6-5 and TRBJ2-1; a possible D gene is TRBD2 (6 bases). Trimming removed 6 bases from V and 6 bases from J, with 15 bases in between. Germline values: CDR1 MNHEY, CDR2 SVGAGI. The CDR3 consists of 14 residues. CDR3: CASRRAGGGNEQFF. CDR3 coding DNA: TGTGCCAGCAGACGCGCCGGGGGAGGCAATGAGCAGTTCTTC.

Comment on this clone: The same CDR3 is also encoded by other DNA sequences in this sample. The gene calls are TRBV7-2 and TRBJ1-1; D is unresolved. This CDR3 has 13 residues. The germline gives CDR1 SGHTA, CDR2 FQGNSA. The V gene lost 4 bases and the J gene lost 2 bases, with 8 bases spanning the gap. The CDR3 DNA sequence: TGTGCCAGCAGCTCCTACAGAAACACTGAAGCTTTCTTT. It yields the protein CASSSYRNTEAFF.

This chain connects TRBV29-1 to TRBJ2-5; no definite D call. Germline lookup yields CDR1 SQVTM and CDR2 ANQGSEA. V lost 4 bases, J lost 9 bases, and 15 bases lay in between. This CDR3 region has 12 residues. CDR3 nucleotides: TGCAGCGTTGGGGCGGATCAGCGTGCCCAGTACTTC. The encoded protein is CSVGADQRAQYF.

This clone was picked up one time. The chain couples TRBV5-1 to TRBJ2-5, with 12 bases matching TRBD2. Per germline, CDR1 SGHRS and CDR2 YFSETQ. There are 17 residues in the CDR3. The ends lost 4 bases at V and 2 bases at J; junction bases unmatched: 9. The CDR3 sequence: CASSPGLAGQPQETQYF. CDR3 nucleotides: TGCGCCAGCAGCCCGGGACTAGCGGGCCAACCTCAAGAGACCCAGTACTTC.

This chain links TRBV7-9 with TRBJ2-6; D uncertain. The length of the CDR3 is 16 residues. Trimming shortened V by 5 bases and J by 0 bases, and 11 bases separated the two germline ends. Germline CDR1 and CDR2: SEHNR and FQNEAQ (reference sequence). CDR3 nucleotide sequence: TGTGCCAGCAGCCCTACACTCAGCTCTGGGGCCAACGTCCTGACTTTC. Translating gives CASSPTLSSGANVLTF.

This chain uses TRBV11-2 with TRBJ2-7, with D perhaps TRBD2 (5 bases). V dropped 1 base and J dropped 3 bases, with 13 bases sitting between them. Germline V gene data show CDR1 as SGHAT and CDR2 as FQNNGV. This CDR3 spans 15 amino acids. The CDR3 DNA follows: TGTGCCAGCAGCTTAGGGTCCTCGGACTTCTACGAGCAGTACTTC. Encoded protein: CASSLGSSDFYEQYF.

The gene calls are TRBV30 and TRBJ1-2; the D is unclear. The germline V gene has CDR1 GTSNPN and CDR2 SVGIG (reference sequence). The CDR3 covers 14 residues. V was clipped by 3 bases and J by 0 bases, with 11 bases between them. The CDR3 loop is CAWSPSRSNYGYTF. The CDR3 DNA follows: TGTGCCTGGAGCCCCTCCCGTTCTAACTATGGCTACACCTTC.

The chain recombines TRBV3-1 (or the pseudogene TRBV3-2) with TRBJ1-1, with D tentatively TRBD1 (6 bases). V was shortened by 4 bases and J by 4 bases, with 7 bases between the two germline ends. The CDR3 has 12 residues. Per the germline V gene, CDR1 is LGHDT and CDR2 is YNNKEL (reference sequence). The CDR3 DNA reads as TGTGCCAGCAGCCGAGGGGGCACTGAAGCTTTCTTT. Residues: CASSRGGTEAFF.

CDR3 sequence: CASSDGGTDTQYF. The CDR3 DNA reads TGCGCCAGCAGTGACGGGGGCACAGATACGCAGTATTTT. The V call is TRBV5-1, the J call TRBJ2-3; maybe TRBD2 (5 bases). Per germline, CDR1 SGHRS and CDR2 YFSETQ. The CDR3 covers 13 residues. V shed 5 bases and J shed 1 base, with 8 bases lying between them. Looking up the rest from reference TRBV5-1 and TRBJ2-3 gives the full variable domain: KAGVTQTPRYLIKTRGQQVTLSCSPISGHRSVSWYQQTPGQGLQFLFEYFSETQRNKGNFPGRFSGRQFSNSRSEMNVSTLELGDSALYLCASSDGGTDTQYFGPGTRLTVL.

CDR3 DNA sequence: TGTGCCAGTAGTATTCCCGGGAATGTAAGGACCGGGGAGCTGTTTTTT. This codes for CASSIPGNVRTGELFF. The chain recombines TRBV19 with TRBJ2-2, with TRBD2 as a possible D gene (5 bases). The CDR3 runs to 16 residues. In germline, CDR1 is LNHDA, CDR2 SQIVND (reference sequence). Trimming shortened V by 3 bases and J by 5 bases, and 16 bases separated the two germline ends.

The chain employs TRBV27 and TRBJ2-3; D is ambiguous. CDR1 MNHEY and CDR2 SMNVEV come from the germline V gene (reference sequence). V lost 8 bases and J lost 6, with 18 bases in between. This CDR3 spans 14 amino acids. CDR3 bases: TGTGCCAGCCGTGATTTCGGTTCTGTGGATACGCAGTATTTT. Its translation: CASRDFGSVDTQYF.

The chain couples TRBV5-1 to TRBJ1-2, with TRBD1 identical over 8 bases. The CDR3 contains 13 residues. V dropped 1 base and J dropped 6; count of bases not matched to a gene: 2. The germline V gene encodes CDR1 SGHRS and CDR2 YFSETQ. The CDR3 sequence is CASSLRQGHGYTF. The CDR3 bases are TGCGCCAGCAGCTTGAGACAGGGGCATGGCTACACCTTC.

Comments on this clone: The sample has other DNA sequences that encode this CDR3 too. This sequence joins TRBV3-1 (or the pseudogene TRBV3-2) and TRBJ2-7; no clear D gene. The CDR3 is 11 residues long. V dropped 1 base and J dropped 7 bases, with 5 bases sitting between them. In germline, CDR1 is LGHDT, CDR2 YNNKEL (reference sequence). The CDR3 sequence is CASSQVGEQYF. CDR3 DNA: TGTGCCAGCAGCCAAGTGGGAGAGCAGTACTTC.

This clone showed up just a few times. The CDR3 nucleotides read TGTGCCAGCAGCCAAGGGGCTGGGGGGCGGAATCAGCCCCAGCATTTT. It is translated as CASSQGAGGRNQPQHF. The chain combines TRBV4-2 with TRBJ1-5, with D perhaps matching TRBD1 (6 bases). Trimming pared 1 base from V and 4 bases from J, leaving 14 bases between. The CDR3 is 16 amino acids. Germline loops: CDR1 LGHNA, CDR2 YNFKEQ.